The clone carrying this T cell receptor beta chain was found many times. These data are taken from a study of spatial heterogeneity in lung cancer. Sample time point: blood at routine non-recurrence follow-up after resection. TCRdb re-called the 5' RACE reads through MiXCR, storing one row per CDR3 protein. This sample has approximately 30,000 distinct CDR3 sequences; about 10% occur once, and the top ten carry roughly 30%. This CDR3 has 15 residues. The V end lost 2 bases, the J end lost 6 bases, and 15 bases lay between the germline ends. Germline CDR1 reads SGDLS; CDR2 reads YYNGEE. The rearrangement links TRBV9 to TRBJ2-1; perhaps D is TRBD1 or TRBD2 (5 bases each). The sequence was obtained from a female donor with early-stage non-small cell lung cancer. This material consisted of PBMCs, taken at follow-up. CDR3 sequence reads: CASSVGTGLFNEQFF. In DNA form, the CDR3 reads TGTGCCAGCAGCGTTGGCACAGGACTCTTCAATGAGCAGTTCTTC. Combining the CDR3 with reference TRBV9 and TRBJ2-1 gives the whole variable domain DSGVTQTPKHLITATGQRVTLRCSPRSGDLSVYWYQQSLDQGLQFLIQYYNGEERAKGNILERFSAQQFPDLHSELNLSSLELGDSALYFCASSVGTGLFNEQFFGPGTRLTVL.